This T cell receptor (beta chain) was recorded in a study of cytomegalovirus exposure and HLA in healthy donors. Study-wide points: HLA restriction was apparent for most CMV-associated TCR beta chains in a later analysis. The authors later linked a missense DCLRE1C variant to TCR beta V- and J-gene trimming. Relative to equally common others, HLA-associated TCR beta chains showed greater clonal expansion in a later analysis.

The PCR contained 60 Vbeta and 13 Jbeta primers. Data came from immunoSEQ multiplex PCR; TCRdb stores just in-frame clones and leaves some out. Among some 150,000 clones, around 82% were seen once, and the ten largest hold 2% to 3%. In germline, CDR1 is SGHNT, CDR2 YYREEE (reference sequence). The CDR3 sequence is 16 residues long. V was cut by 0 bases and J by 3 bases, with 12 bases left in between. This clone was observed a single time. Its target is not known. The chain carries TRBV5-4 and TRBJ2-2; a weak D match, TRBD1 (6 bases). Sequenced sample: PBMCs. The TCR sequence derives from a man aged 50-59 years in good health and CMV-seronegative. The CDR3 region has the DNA TGTGCCAGCAGCTTGGGGGGGCCCAGGGACACCGGGGAGCTGTTTTTT. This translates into CASSLGGPRDTGELFF. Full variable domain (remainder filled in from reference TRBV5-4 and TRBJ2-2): ETGVTQSPTHLIKTRGQQVTLRCSSQSGHNTVSWYQQALGQGPQFIFQYYREEENGRGNFPPRFSGLQFPNYSSELNVNALELDDSALYLCASSLGGPRDTGELFFGEGSRLTVL.